The sequence of this T cell receptor beta chain was determined in a study of identical twins. MiXCR, applied by TCRdb to the 5' RACE reads, yields one record per CDR3 protein. The profile shows around 530,000 distinct CDR3 sequences, roughly 15% of them singletons. Trimming cost V 4 bases and J 1 base; bases outside gene matches: 4. Germline CDR1 reads KGHDR; CDR2 reads SFDVKD. The CDR3 has 16 residues. This sample also appeared in a second study, on yellow fever vaccine responses in identical twins.

This chain connects TRBV24-1 to TRBJ2-1; 9 nucleotides match TRBD1. The sequencing sample was made of CD4+ T cells sorted from blood. The clonotype was recovered from a woman in her late teens or twenties in good health. Here the CDR3 DNA reads TGTGCCACCAGTGAAGGACAGGGGCGGTCCTACAATGAGCAGTTCTTC. The encoded protein is CATSEGQGRSYNEQFF.